This T cell receptor beta chain was retrieved from a study of cytomegalovirus exposure and HLA in healthy donors. Study summary: Genetic ancestry analysis placed more than 80% of the roughly 400 donors that were genotyped in the Caucasian-associated cluster.

Germline V gives CDR1 SEHNR, CDR2 FQNEAQ (reference sequence). With 3 bases removed from V and 4 bases from J, the gap between germline ends came to 10 bases. CDR3 size: 13 residues. These donors, healthy bone marrow donors, were studied. Donors showed nominal health when sampled, although they likely had unrecorded immune exposures. Primers: 60 Vbeta forward and 13 Jbeta reverse. The assay was immunoSEQ multiplex PCR, and TCRdb's table has in-frame clones only and misses some. The data show some 160,000 clones, over 70% seen once. The clonotype comes from a middle-aged woman in good health and CMV-seropositive. Sequencing used PBMCs. The chain employs TRBV7-9 and TRBJ2-7; perhaps TRBD1 as D (6 bases). The CDR3 bases are TGTGCCAGCAGCTTTTCAGGGGCATACGAGCAGTACTTC. This gives the protein CASSFSGAYEQYF.